The T cell receptor beta chain described here comes from a study of Ad26.COV2.S vaccination and SARS-CoV-2 variants. The overall study: By the intramuscular route, Ad26.COV2.S was given once, or twice 56 days apart.

This CDR3 spans 15 amino acids. V lost 6 bases, J lost 6 bases, and 12 bases stayed unmatched. Germline V gene sequence: CDR1 SEHNR, CDR2 FQNEAQ (reference sequence). The assay was immunoSEQ multiplex PCR, and TCRdb's table has in-frame clones only and misses some. The sample has 400,000 or so clones, more than 85% seen once. Stated treatment: roughly 20 received Ad26.COV2.S at low or high dose, single or two shots; a few received placebo; per-sample allocation not given. All samples were drawn on day 63, counting from the first vaccine or placebo injection. The V call is TRBV7-9, the J call TRBJ2-7; TRBD1 agrees at 9 bases. The sequence was obtained from a person between 18 and 59 years old who received the Ad26.COV2.S COVID-19 vaccine or a placebo. The sample consisted of peripheral blood, taken in a trial of Ad26.COV2.S vaccine versus placebo. The CDR3 sequence is CASSPLGTGLGEQYF. CDR3 nucleotide sequence: TGTGCCAGCAGTCCGCTCGGGACAGGGCTTGGCGAGCAGTACTTC.